This TCR beta chain was found in a study of blood T cells in healthy people across ages (dated by TCRdb to about 2015). Study-level background: In model experiments, template switching captured about one uniquely barcoded TCR beta cDNA molecule for every two T cells. Donors were grouped into four age groups: young (average 16 years), middle-aged (roughly 40), aged (about 59) and long-lived (just over 80). The study measured age-related changes in TCR beta repertoire diversity using deep sequencing normalized with unique cDNA molecular identifiers. The study analyzed two additional independent replicas of 1 million unique cDNA reads from the same blood draw for two donors, one aged 18 to 30 and one aged 80 or older. Donors of different ages were randomly distributed across sequencing lanes to avoid experimental bias.

Donors were approximately 42 systemically healthy Caucasian individuals from Russia aged roughly 6 to 95 years. Each donor gave roughly 11 milliliters of peripheral blood, drawn into EDTA-treated Vacutainer tubes. Ficoll-Paque density-gradient centrifugation was used to isolate PBMCs, with at least 6.5 million per sample. Total RNA was extracted from PBMCs with Trizol reagent, with at least 5 micrograms obtained per sample. The percentages of naive CD45RAhigh/CD27high T cells were determined by flow cytometry on a PBMC aliquot from every donor. Per the germline V gene, SQVTM is the CDR1 and ANQGSEA is the CDR2. Between the V and J ends, shortened by 1 base and 0 bases respectively, the junction contains 7 bases. From its cysteine to its phenylalanine, the CDR3 spans 13 amino acids. Only CDR3 DNA is held: 39 bases, read in frame from base 1. Many counts were recorded for this clonotype. It has no known antigen specificity. Per-base quality was not reported, and no clone a single base away is much larger than it.

Library method: 5' RACE. The sequencing machine was an Illumina HiSeq 2500. A second 7 to 11 cycle PCR used a sample-barcoded 5' primer and a J-beta primer mix. Each TCR beta cDNA molecule received a unique molecular identifier from a template-switch 5' adaptor carrying 12 random nucleotides. At least 2.5 million CDR3-containing paired-end reads were obtained from each sample. First-strand cDNA was synthesized from all RNA with the Mint cDNA synthesis kit, primed by a TRBC-specific oligonucleotide. After uracil-DNA glycosylase treatment, a first 18-cycle PCR used universal primers M1SS and BC2_uni_R on all cDNA. Per the authors' processing: For normalization, 1 million high-quality reads, each with a distinct molecular identifier, were randomly selected from each sample. Reads sharing molecular identifiers were discarded rather than binned into consensus sequences. MiTCR, run with a Q25 quality threshold and the strictest error-elimination algorithm, handled CDR3 identification, clonotype clustering and error correction. A nonparametric unseen species model with Euler transformation was used to estimate a lower bound on total TCR beta diversity. TCRdb trimmed the raw reads at Q25, called clones with MiXCR and kept productive beta chains. Under each unique CDR3 protein, matching rows form one entry showing the most common genes and DNA. The V and J calls and clone size are TCRdb's, not the authors'. The sample table records fewer than 750,000 distinct CDR3 sequences; more than 45% of these occur just once. In total, the top ten clones hold approximately 13% of the sample.

The full study reports these points: Because donor CMV infection status was unknown, age-related changes in expanded clonotypes were potentially confounded. The percentage of naive T cells measured by flow cytometry correlated strongly with observed TCR beta diversity. Compared with the aged group, the long-lived group had more naive CD4+ T cells, fewer expanded clones and increased TCR diversity, a pattern suggesting age selection. Bulk unsorted PBMC profiling prevented conclusive comparison of naive and antigen-experienced compartments. Total diversity estimates from one million sequenced T cells were considered lower bounds and underestimates. Observed TCR beta diversity per million T cells fell roughly linearly with age, and a significant reduction was already apparent by age around 40.

The V and J segments used are TRBV29-1 and TRBJ2-7; the D segment could be TRBD1, given 6 matching bases. This sequence originates from an elderly woman in good health. The sequencing sample was made of blood. CDR3 sequence: CSVEGDISYEQYF. DNA sequence: TGCAGCGTTGAAGGGGACATCTCCTACGAGCAGTACTTC.